This T cell receptor (beta chain) is drawn from a study of cytomegalovirus exposure and HLA in healthy donors. Study-level results: Specificity for CMV antigens was confirmed in vitro for three of the CMV-associated chains. In a later analysis, specific HLA alleles were associated with 15,000 or so TCR beta sequences at a 0.05 false discovery rate.

A word on this clone: Antigen: not known. The sample carries other DNA sequences with the same CDR3.

Donors in the study were healthy people who gave bone marrow. 13 Jbeta primers and 60 Vbeta primers were used for the PCR. Some clones are missing from TCRdb's copy, which holds only in-frame ones; the method was immunoSEQ multiplex PCR. Here the sample spans approximately 160,000 clones, 68% being singletons. The TCR sequence derives from a man in his fifties in good health and CMV-seronegative. The source material was PBMCs.

CDR3 nucleotide sequence: TGTGCCAGCAGTTTTCTCAGGTCCTACGAGCAGTACTTC. Translated: CASSFLRSYEQYF. V usage is TRBV27 and J usage is TRBJ2-7; D unclear. The germline CDR1 and CDR2 sequences are MNHEY and SMNVEV (reference sequence). CDR3 length equals 13 residues. V lost 3 bases, J lost 1 base, and 7 bases lay in between.